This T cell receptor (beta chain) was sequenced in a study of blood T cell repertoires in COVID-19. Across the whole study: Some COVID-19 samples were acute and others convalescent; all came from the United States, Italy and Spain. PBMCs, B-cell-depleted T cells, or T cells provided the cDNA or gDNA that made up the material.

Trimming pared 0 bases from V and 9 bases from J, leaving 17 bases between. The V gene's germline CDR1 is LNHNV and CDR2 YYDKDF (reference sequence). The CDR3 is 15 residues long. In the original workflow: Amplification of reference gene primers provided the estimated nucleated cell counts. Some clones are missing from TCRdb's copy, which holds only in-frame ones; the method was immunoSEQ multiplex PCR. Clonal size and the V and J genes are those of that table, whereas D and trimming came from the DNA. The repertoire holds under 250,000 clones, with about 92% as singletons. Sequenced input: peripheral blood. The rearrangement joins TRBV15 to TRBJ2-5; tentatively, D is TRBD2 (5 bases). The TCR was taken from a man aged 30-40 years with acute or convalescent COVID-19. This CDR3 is CATSRDTSGLTSQYF. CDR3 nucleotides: TGTGCCACCAGCAGAGATACCAGCGGCCTAACGTCCCAGTACTTC.